Listed below are T cell receptor beta chains from one sample, sequenced in a study of response to subunit inactivated influenza vaccine. MiXCR, applied by TCRdb to the RT-PCR reads, yields one record per CDR3 protein. The sample has roughly 710,000 distinct CDR3 sequences; approximately 14% are singletons. The specimen was PBMCs from blood, collected roughly 15 days before vaccination. All receptors come from a man in his fifties or sixties who received an inactivated influenza vaccine. CDR3s include the opening cysteine and the closing phenylalanine or tryptophan. Each record gives: D gene, J gene, clone size, V gene, CDR3 protein, CDR3 DNA. The D gene is left open where the match is weak. The size field is filled for only some rows; it gives once, few, many or a size class.

d_gene: NA
j_gene: TRBJ2-2
abundance: NA
v_gene: TRBV12-3/TRBV12-4
CDR3aa: CASSPQFHSSGTGELFF
CDR3nt: TGTGCCAGCAGTCCGCAATTCCATAGCTCGGGCACCGGGGAGCTGTTTTTT

d_gene: TRBD2
j_gene: TRBJ2-1
abundance: NA
v_gene: TRBV4-3
CDR3aa: CASSQGGLAGRNEQFF
CDR3nt: TGCGCCAGCAGCCAAGGGGGACTAGCGGGGCGCAATGAGCAGTTCTTC

d_gene: TRBD2
j_gene: TRBJ2-7
abundance: many
v_gene: TRBV9
CDR3aa: CASSVDGGAYEQYF
CDR3nt: TGTGCCAGCAGCGTAGATGGGGGGGCCTACGAGCAGTACTTC

d_gene: NA
j_gene: TRBJ2-2
abundance: few
v_gene: TRBV25-1
CDR3aa: CASSEWGEVTGELFF
CDR3nt: TGTGCCAGCAGTGAGTGGGGTGAAGTCACCGGGGAGCTGTTTTTT

d_gene: NA
j_gene: TRBJ1-2
abundance: NA
v_gene: TRBV20-1
CDR3aa: CSAHPGADYGYTF
CDR3nt: TGCAGTGCTCACCCAGGGGCTGACTATGGCTACACCTTC

d_gene: NA
j_gene: TRBJ2-5
abundance: NA
v_gene: TRBV9
CDR3aa: CASSTTAYQETQYF
CDR3nt: TGTGCCAGCAGCACCACAGCGTACCAAGAGACCCAGTACTTC

d_gene: NA
j_gene: TRBJ1-1
abundance: NA
v_gene: TRBV29-1
CDR3aa: CSVEKWDTEAFF
CDR3nt: TGCAGCGTTGAAAAATGGGACACAGAAGCTTTCTTT

d_gene: TRBD1
j_gene: TRBJ1-1
abundance: NA
v_gene: TRBV12-3/TRBV12-4
CDR3aa: CASSFGQGGAFF
CDR3nt: TGTGCCAGCAGTTTCGGACAGGGAGGGGCTTTCTTT

d_gene: TRBD2
j_gene: TRBJ2-6
abundance: few
v_gene: TRBV20-1
CDR3aa: CSAGGRGSGANVLTF
CDR3nt: TGCAGTGCTGGAGGGAGGGGCTCTGGGGCCAACGTCCTGACTTTC

d_gene: NA
j_gene: TRBJ2-5
abundance: NA
v_gene: TRBV5-1
CDR3aa: CASSWSENQETQYF
CDR3nt: TGCGCCAGCAGCTGGAGCGAGAACCAAGAGACCCAGTACTTC

d_gene: NA
j_gene: TRBJ1-5
abundance: few
v_gene: TRBV4-1
CDR3aa: CASSLRSPGQPQHF
CDR3nt: TGCGCCAGCAGCCTTAGGAGTCCGGGCCAGCCCCAGCATTTT

d_gene: NA
j_gene: TRBJ1-1
abundance: few
v_gene: TRBV12-3/TRBV12-4
CDR3aa: CASSFARTMNTEAFF
CDR3nt: TGTGCCAGCAGTTTCGCAAGGACGATGAACACTGAAGCTTTCTTT

d_gene: TRBD2
j_gene: TRBJ2-5
abundance: NA
v_gene: TRBV27
CDR3aa: CASRPNSGTAFQENQYF
CDR3nt: TGTGCCAGCAGACCTAACAGCGGGACCGCATTCCAAGAGAACCAGTACTTC

d_gene: TRBD2
j_gene: TRBJ2-3
abundance: NA
v_gene: TRBV7-2
CDR3aa: CASSLRGGRDTQYF
CDR3nt: TGTGCCAGCAGCTTAAGGGGAGGGCGGGATACGCAGTATTTT

d_gene: NA
j_gene: TRBJ2-3
abundance: NA
v_gene: TRBV20-1
CDR3aa: CSARKYTGTTSTDTQYF
CDR3nt: TGCAGTGCTAGAAAATATACCGGGACAACCAGCACAGATACGCAGTATTTT

d_gene: NA
j_gene: TRBJ2-7
abundance: few
v_gene: TRBV7-9
CDR3aa: CASSYKGEQYF
CDR3nt: TGTGCCAGCAGCTACAAGGGCGAGCAGTACTTC

d_gene: NA
j_gene: TRBJ1-2
abundance: many
v_gene: TRBV20-1
CDR3aa: CSAGTSNYGYTF
CDR3nt: TGCAGTGCTGGGACATCCAACTATGGCTACACCTTC